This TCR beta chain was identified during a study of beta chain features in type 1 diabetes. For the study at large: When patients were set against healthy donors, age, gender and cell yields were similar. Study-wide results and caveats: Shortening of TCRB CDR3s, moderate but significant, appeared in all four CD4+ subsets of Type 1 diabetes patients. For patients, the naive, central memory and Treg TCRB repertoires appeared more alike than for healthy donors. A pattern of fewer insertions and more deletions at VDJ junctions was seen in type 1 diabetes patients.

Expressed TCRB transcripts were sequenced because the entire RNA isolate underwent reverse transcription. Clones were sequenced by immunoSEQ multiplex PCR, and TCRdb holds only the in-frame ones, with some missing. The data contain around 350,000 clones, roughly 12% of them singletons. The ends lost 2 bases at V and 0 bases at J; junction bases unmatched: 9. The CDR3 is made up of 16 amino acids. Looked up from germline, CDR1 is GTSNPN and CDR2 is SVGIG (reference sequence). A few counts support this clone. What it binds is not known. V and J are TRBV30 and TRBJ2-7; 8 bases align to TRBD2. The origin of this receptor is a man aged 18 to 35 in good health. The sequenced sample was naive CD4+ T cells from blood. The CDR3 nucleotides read TGTGCCTGGAGTAAGCCGGGACTAGGGGGCTCCTACGAGCAGTACTTC. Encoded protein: CAWSKPGLGGSYEQYF.